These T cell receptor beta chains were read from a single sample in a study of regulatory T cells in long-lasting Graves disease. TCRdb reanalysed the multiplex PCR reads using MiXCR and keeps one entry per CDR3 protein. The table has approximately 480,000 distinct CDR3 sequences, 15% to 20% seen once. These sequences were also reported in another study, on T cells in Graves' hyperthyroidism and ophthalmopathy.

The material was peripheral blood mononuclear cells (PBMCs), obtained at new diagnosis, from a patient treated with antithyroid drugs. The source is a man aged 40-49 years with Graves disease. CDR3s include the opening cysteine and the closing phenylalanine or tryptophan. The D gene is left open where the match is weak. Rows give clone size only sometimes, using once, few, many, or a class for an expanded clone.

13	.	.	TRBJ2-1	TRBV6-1	TGTGCCAGCAGTGAACTCCCGTCCTGCCAGCAGTTCTTC	CASSELPSCQQFF
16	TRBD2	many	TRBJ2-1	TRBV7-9	TGTGCCAGCAGCTTAGAGGGGACTAGCGGTAACAATGAGCAGTTCTTC	CASSLEGTSGNNEQFF
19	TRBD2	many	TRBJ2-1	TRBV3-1	TGTGCCAGCAGCCAAGATAACCCTAGCGGGATCTCTTCCTACAATGAGCAGTTCTTC	CASSQDNPSGISSYNEQFF
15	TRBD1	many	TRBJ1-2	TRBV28	TGTGCCAGCAGCTTCCCGACAGGGCTCTATGGTGGCTACACCTTC	CASSFPTGLYGGYTF
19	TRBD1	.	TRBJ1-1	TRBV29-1	TGCAGCGTTGTACCTACACATTTGCCGCCGGGACAGGGACGCACTGAAGCTTTCTTT	CSVVPTHLPPGQGRTEAFF
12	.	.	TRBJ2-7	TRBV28	TGTGCCAGCGAGAGATGGCGGGACGAGCAGTACTTC	CASERWRDEQYF
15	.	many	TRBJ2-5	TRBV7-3	TGTGCCAGCAGCTTAACGGCGGATGAATGGGAGACCCAGTACTTC	CASSLTADEWETQYF
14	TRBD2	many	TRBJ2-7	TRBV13	TGTGCCAGCAGCTTAGGGGCTAGCGGTTACGAGCAGTACTTC	CASSLGASGYEQYF
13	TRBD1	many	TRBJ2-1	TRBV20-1	TGCAGTGCTACGGGACAGGGTACCGATGAGCAGTTCTTC	CSATGQGTDEQFF
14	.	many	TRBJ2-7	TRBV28	TGTGCCACCAAAGCTTCCGGGACAAACTACGAGCAGTACTTC	CATKASGTNYEQYF
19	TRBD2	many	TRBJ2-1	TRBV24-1	TGTGCCACCAGTGATGCCCCGGGGACTAGCGGGAGAGGCTACAATGAGCAGTTCTTC	CATSDAPGTSGRGYNEQFF
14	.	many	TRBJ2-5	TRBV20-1	TGCAGTGCTATCCGGAGACAGGTTCAAGAGACCCAGTACTTC	CSAIRRQVQETQYF
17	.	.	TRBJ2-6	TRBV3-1	TGTGCCAGCAGCCAAGTGGCGGGACAAACCGGGGCCAACGTCCTGACTTTC	CASSQVAGQTGANVLTF
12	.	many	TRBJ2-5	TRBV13	TGTGCCAGCAGCTTCGCCAAGGGGGCCCAGTACTTC	CASSFAKGAQYF
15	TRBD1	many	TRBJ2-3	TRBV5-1	TGTGCCAGCAGCGCCGGACAGGGCCGCACAGATACGCAGTATTTT	CASSAGQGRTDTQYF
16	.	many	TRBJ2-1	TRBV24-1	TGTGCCACTGATACCTCAGCGGGCAGCTCCTACAATGAGCAGTTCTTC	CATDTSAGSSYNEQFF
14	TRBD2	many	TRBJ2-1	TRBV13	TGTGCCAGCAGCACGCCCCTAGCGGGACCTGAGCAGTTCTTC	CASSTPLAGPEQFF
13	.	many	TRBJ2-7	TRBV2	TGTGCCAGCAGAGCGACACTGACCTACGAGCAGTACTTC	CASRATLTYEQYF
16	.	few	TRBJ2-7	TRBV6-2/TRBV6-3	TGTGCCAGCAGTTATGGGCGGGACACCCGAAAAAGGGAGCAGTACTTC	CASSYGRDTRKREQYF
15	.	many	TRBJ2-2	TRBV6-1	TGTGCCAGCTTCGATAAAGGAGTTGGCACCGGGGAGCTGTTTTTT	CASFDKGVGTGELFF
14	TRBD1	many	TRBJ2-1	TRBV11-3	TGTGCCAGCAGCCTGGGACAGGGCTACAATGAGCAGTTCTTC	CASSLGQGYNEQFF
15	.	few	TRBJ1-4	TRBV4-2	TGTGCCAGCAGCCAACAACAGGGCAGGGACGAAAAACTGTTTTTT	CASSQQQGRDEKLFF
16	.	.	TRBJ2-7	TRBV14	TGTGCCAGCAGCCAAGATACTACTGCAGGGATCTACGAGCAGTACTTC	CASSQDTTAGIYEQYF
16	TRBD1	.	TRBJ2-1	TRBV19	TGTGCCAGTAGTAAATACCGGGGACAGGACTACAATGAGCAGTTCTTC	CASSKYRGQDYNEQFF
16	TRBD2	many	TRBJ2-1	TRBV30	TGTGCCTGGAGTGTATCAGGGCTAGCGGGAGTGCGTGAGCAGTTCTTC	CAWSVSGLAGVREQFF
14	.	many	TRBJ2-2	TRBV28	TGTGCCAGCAGTTTGTCCCGTAACACCGGGGAGCTGTTTTTT	CASSLSRNTGELFF
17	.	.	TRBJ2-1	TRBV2	TGTGCCAGCACTGGGACAGGGGGCGCACGGGAGACTAGCGGGGAGTTCTTC	CASTGTGGARETSGEFF
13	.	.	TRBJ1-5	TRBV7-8	TGTGCCAGCAGCTTAAAGGACGGACAGCCCCAGCATTTT	CASSLKDGQPQHF
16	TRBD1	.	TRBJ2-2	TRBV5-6	TGTGCCAGCAGCTATCCCGGGACAGCGAACACCGGGGAGCTGTTTTTT	CASSYPGTANTGELFF
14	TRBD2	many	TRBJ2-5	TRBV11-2	TGTGCCAGCACCTTACGCGGGGGACAAGAGACCCAGTACTTC	CASTLRGGQETQYF
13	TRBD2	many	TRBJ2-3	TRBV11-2	TGTGCCAGCAGTATCTCGGGAGGAGATACGCAGTATTTT	CASSISGGDTQYF
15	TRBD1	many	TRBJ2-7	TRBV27	TGTGCCAGCAGTGCCCTGGGACAGGGGGTTTACGAGCAGTACTTC	CASSALGQGVYEQYF
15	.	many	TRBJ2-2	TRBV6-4	TGTGCCAGCAGTCCGGGACGTGCGAACACCGGGGAGCTGTTTTTT	CASSPGRANTGELFF
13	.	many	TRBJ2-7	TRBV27	TGTGCCAGCGCCTTGACGGCGACCTACGAGCAGTACTTC	CASALTATYEQYF
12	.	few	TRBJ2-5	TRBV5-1	TGCGCCAGCAGCGCAGACAGGGAGACCCAGTACTTC	CASSADRETQYF
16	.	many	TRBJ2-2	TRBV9	TGTGCCAGCAGCGTAGCTATTGAGGCGAACACCGGGGAGCTGTTTTTT	CASSVAIEANTGELFF
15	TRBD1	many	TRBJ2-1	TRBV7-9	TGTGCCAGCAGCGGAGGGGACAGGGGCTACAATGAGCAGTTCTTC	CASSGGDRGYNEQFF
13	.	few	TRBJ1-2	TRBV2	TGTGCCAGCAGTGTGGTAGCGCCGACCGGCTACACCTTC	CASSVVAPTGYTF
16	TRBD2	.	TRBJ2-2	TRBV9	TGTGCCAGCAGCTCTTCGACTAGCGGAGGCACCGGGGAGCTGTTTTTT	CASSSSTSGGTGELFF